These 23 T cell receptor beta chains originate from one sample sequenced in a study of blood T cell repertoires in COVID-19. Assay: immunoSEQ multiplex PCR; the TCRdb copy retains only in-frame clones and omits some. The table shows over 110,000 clones, with over 75% occurring only once. The specimen was PBMCs or T cells enriched from blood (not recorded which). Receptor source: a man aged 50-59 years in a cohort exposed to, infected with or recovered from COVID-19 (not recorded which).

DNA for the CDR3: TGTGCCAGCTATCAACGGTACGGGAGTCCCTACGAGCAGTACTTC. It encodes CASYQRYGSPYEQYF. The chain joins TRBV27 to TRBJ2-7; D is possibly TRBD2 (6 bases). Germline CDR1 is MNHEY and CDR2 is SMNVEV (reference sequence). The V end was cut by 8 bases, the J end by 2 bases, with 19 bases between. The CDR3 is 15 amino acids.

The CDR3 reads CATSETGMDEQYF. CDR3 in DNA: TGTGCCACCAGTGAGACAGGGATGGACGAGCAGTACTTC. The rearrangement uses TRBV24-1 and TRBJ2-7, with TRBD1 matching over 7 bases. The V gene end was trimmed by 4 bases and the J gene end by 5 bases; junction bases not matched to a gene: 4. The germline V gene has CDR1 KGHDR and CDR2 SFDVKD. The CDR3 has 13 residues.

This clone was found a few times. The rearrangement joins TRBV11-2 to TRBJ1-1; a possible D gene is TRBD1 (5 bases). V was shortened by 6 bases and J by 10 bases, with 15 bases between the two germline ends. The CDR3 covers 12 residues. Germline V CDR1 and CDR2: SGHAT, FQNNGV. The CDR3 nucleotides are TGTGCCAGCAGACGACAGACAGAAAGAGCTTTCTTT. Protein product: CASRRQTERAFF.

The chain links TRBV11-2 to TRBJ2-1; 8 bases are shared with TRBD2. CDR1 and CDR2 from the germline V gene are SGHAT and FQNNGV. V trimming: 4 bases; J trimming: 6 bases; junction bases outside the gene matches: 5. The CDR3 contains 14 residues. This chain's CDR3 is CASSSGLVTNEQFF. In nucleotides, the CDR3 is TGTGCCAGCAGCTCGGGACTAGTCACCAATGAGCAGTTCTTC.

The rearrangement links TRBV24-1 to TRBJ2-2; weak D call: TRBD2 (6 bases). CDR3 size: 15 residues. Per germline, CDR1 KGHDR and CDR2 SFDVKD. Trimming pared 5 bases from V and 10 bases from J, leaving 19 bases between. The CDR3 spells CATSVRRGQAEELFF. Here the CDR3 DNA reads TGTGCCACCAGTGTAAGGCGGGGTCAGGCCGAGGAGCTGTTTTTT.

This chain links TRBV9 with TRBJ2-1; TRBD1 matches at 7 bases. The CDR3 sequence is 15 residues long. After removal of 5 bases from V and 2 bases from J, the junction contained 7 bases not matched to a gene. Germline CDR1 SGDLS, CDR2 YYNGEE. The chain's CDR3 is CASSSTGFTYNEQFF. CDR3 nucleotide sequence: TGTGCCAGCAGTTCGACAGGGTTCACCTACAATGAGCAGTTCTTC.

The chain uses TRBV5-4 and TRBJ2-3; possible D gene TRBD1, 7 bases. The CDR3 is 17 amino acids. V lost 0 bases and J lost 3, with 17 bases in between. Germline V gene lookup returns CDR1 SGHNT and CDR2 YYREEE (reference sequence). CDR3 loop: CASSLARSGGGTDTQYF. The CDR3, as DNA: TGTGCCAGCAGCTTGGCCAGGTCAGGGGGAGGAACAGATACGCAGTATTTT.

As DNA, the CDR3 is TGTGCCAGCAGCGCGCAGTGGGGGGGGGCTCACGAGCAGTACTTC. Its protein is CASSAQWGGAHEQYF. The V call is TRBV11-1, the J call TRBJ2-7; D might be TRBD2 (7 bases). Germline assignment: CDR1 SGHAT and CDR2 FQDESV (reference sequence). The CDR3 spans 15 residues. Deletions cut 5 bases from V and 5 bases from J, with 19 bases between.

The chain uses TRBV4-1 and TRBJ1-2; D unresolved. This CDR3 has 14 residues. Germline CDR1 reads MGHRA; CDR2 reads YSYEKL. Trimming took 0 bases from V and 2 from J, leaving 7 bases between them. This CDR3 reads CASSQDGQNYGYTF. In DNA form, the CDR3 reads TGCGCCAGCAGCCAAGATGGGCAGAACTATGGCTACACCTTC.

The chain has TRBV2 and TRBJ1-2; TRBD1 is a possible D gene (6 bases). Between the trimmed V and J ends, which lost 4 bases and 4 bases, there was a span of 16 bases. CDR1 SNHLY and CDR2 FYNNEI come from the germline V gene. The CDR3 covers 15 residues. DNA for the CDR3: TGTGCCAGCAGTGTAGGCCAGGGGAGGGGCTATGGCTACACCTTC. This sequence encodes CASSVGQGRGYGYTF.

The chain couples TRBV27 to TRBJ2-1; 7 bases line up with TRBD2. The CDR3 spans 19 residues. The junction had 24 bases not matched to a gene; V was cut back by 6 bases and J by 7 bases. Per germline, CDR1 MNHEY and CDR2 SMNVEV (reference sequence). The CDR3 bases are TGTGCCAGCAGCCCCGAAACCGGGAGGCGGCTAGCGGCAGGGAATGAGCAGTTCTTC. Translating gives CASSPETGRRLAAGNEQFF.

V gene TRBV28 combines with J gene TRBJ1-2; 12 nucleotides match TRBD1. Germline CDR1 MDHEN, CDR2 SYDVKM. The length of the CDR3 is 19 residues. With 7 bases clipped from V and 3 bases from J, the junction kept 18 bases outside the gene matches. The CDR3 DNA is TGTGCCAGCATAACACCGCCCGGGACAGGGGGCGGTGGTGACTATGGCTACACCTTC. It specifies CASITPPGTGGGGDYGYTF.

The chain carries TRBV28 and TRBJ1-2; the match to TRBD1 covers 8 bases. Unmatched junction bases numbered 11, after V lost 4 bases and J lost 4 bases. CDR3 length: 16 residues. Germline CDR1 and CDR2: MDHEN and SYDVKM. CDR3: CASSSFLSGGSYGYTF. As DNA, the CDR3 is TGTGCCAGCAGTTCCTTCCTCTCAGGGGGCAGCTATGGCTACACCTTC.

The chain couples TRBV5-6 to TRBJ2-7; the D gene is possibly TRBD2 (6 bases). Germline CDR1 and CDR2: SGHDT and YYEEEE. This CDR3 comprises 16 residues. Trimming shortened V by 4 bases and J by 7 bases, and 24 bases separated the two germline ends. The DNA for the CDR3 is TGTGCCAGCAGCGGGGGACTCAGGACCCGAGCGAGGGAGCAGTACTTC. Residues: CASSGGLRTRAREQYF.

V and J are TRBV28 and TRBJ2-7, with 9 nucleotides matching TRBD1. CDR1 and CDR2 (germline): MDHEN, SYDVKM. V was clipped by 1 base and J by 4 bases; unmatched bases: 2. The CDR3 loop spans 14 amino acids. CDR3 protein: CASSLLQGAYEQYF. The CDR3 nucleotides are TGTGCCAGCAGTTTATTACAGGGGGCTTACGAGCAGTACTTC.

V and J are TRBV9 and TRBJ2-2, with 9 positions matching TRBD2. Germline V CDR1 and CDR2: SGDLS, YYNGEE. V shed 3 bases, J shed 7 bases, and the junction held 10 bases outside the gene matches. The CDR3 runs to 16 residues. This CDR3 reads CASSGSLAGTGGELFF. CDR3 bases: TGTGCCAGCAGCGGGTCCCTAGCGGGAACTGGCGGGGAGCTGTTTTTT. The full variable domain, its missing parts supplied by reference TRBV9 and TRBJ2-2, is DSGVTQTPKHLITATGQRVTLRCSPRSGDLSVYWYQQSLDQGLQFLIQYYNGEERAKGNILERFSAQQFPDLHSELNLSSLELGDSALYFCASSGSLAGTGGELFFGEGSRLTVL.

This clone appeared once. The gene calls are TRBV6-2 or TRBV6-3 and TRBJ2-5; 10 positions agree with TRBD2. This CDR3 region has 15 residues. The germline V gene has CDR1 MNHEY and CDR2 SVGEGT. V lost 5 bases, J lost 2 bases, and 5 bases stayed unmatched. DNA for the CDR3: TGTGCCAGCAGTCGCAATAGCGGGGGGCAAGAGACCCAGTACTTC. Translating it yields CASSRNSGGQETQYF.

In DNA form, the CDR3 reads TGCAGCGCCCTTAGCGGGAGCCTCCACGAGCAGTACTTC. Translating gives CSALSGSLHEQYF. This chain connects TRBV29-1 to TRBJ2-7; 9 nucleotides match TRBD2. The CDR3 spans 13 residues. The V gene's germline CDR1 is SQVTM and CDR2 ANQGSEA. The trim removed 7 bases at V and 5 bases at J, leaving 9 bases unmatched.

The genes are TRBV30 and TRBJ1-1, with D unresolved. This CDR3 has 10 amino acids. Germline loops: CDR1 GTSNPN, CDR2 SVGIG (reference sequence). V gave up 2 bases and J gave up 5 bases, with 3 bases separating them. The CDR3 coding sequence is TGTGCCTGGAGTCGGACTGAAGCTTTCTTT. This sequence encodes CAWSRTEAFF.

The genes are TRBV6-2 or TRBV6-3 and TRBJ1-5; D gene unclear. The CDR3 has 14 amino acids. The germline V and J ends were trimmed by 5 bases and 4 bases, with 12 bases remaining between them. CDR1 is MNHEY and CDR2 is SVGEGT in the germline V gene. CDR3 amino acids: CASSAEGFNQPQHF. The CDR3 DNA is TGTGCCAGCAGTGCCGAGGGCTTTAATCAGCCCCAGCATTTT.

This clone was picked up a small number of times. The DNA for the CDR3 is TGTGCCAGCAGAGCCAATCTAGCGGGAGGCTCGGGAGATACGCAGTATTTT. It codes for CASRANLAGGSGDTQYF. The V call is TRBV2, the J call TRBJ2-3, with 11 positions matching TRBD2. The CDR3 is 17 amino acids. Germline trimming cut 6 bases from V and 5 bases from J; bases unmatched to any gene: 13. Germline V lookup: CDR1 SNHLY, CDR2 FYNNEI. The full variable domain, with the rest looked up from reference TRBV2 and TRBJ2-3, is EPEVTQTPSHQVTQMGQEVILRCVPISNHLYFYWYRQILGQKVEFLVSFYNNEISEKSEIFDDQFSVERPDGSNFTLKIRSTKLEDSAMYFCASRANLAGGSGDTQYFGPGTRLTVL.

The genes are TRBV21-1 and TRBJ2-7; the listed D gene, TRBD2, was not tested against the DNA. TRBV21-1 is noted as a pseudogene. The CDR3 totals 14 residues. CDR3 bases: TGTGCCAGGGGACTAGCGGGGGGACCCTACGAGCAGTACTTC. Translation: CARGLAGGPYEQYF.

The chain joins TRBV9 to TRBJ2-7; D might be TRBD2 (6 bases). The germline CDR1 and CDR2 sequences are SGDLS and YYNGEE. The CDR3 is 14 amino acids. Trimming removed 0 bases from V and 3 bases from J, with 10 bases in between. The CDR3: CASSVGGTLYEQYF. CDR3 in DNA: TGTGCCAGCAGCGTAGGCGGGACGCTCTACGAGCAGTACTTC.